Detailed here is one TCR beta chain. The antigen is unknown. The sample belongs to a study of cytomegalovirus exposure and HLA in healthy donors. The study's findings and limits: In vitro experiments confirmed that three CMV-associated chains were specific for CMV antigens. According to a subsequent analysis, TCR clusters identified in the first cohort showed a tendency to co-occur across the 100 to 150 validation repertoires. Overall, around 150 TCR beta chains were annotated as cytomegalovirus-associated.

This CDR3 contains 16 residues. Trimming took 4 bases from V and 2 from J, leaving 14 bases between them. The germline gives CDR1 MGHRA, CDR2 YSYEKL. Sequencing used immunoSEQ multiplex PCR; TCRdb keeps in-frame clones, though not all of them. The sample yields fewer than 150,000 clones, 70% to 85% seen once. Sequencing used PBMCs. The chain carries TRBV4-1 and TRBJ2-2; D not resolved. This receptor was identified in a man aged 30-40 years in good health and CMV-seropositive. CDR3 in DNA: TGCGCCAGCAGCCCGCGTTTCGTCACTAACACCGGGGAGCTGTTTTTT. Protein: CASSPRFVTNTGELFF.